This TCR beta chain comes out of a study of T cell repertoires in cytomegalovirus infection. Whole-study context: Shared public TCR beta signatures pointed to both CMV infection and a matching HLA type.

This clonotype has just a few counts. The antigen remains undetermined. Germline CDR1 SGHVS, CDR2 FQNEAQ. The CDR3 totals 14 residues. V lost 8 bases to trimming and J lost 3 bases; unmatched junction nucleotides: 8. Study observations and caveats: Based on cumulative public TCR beta family frequency, carriers of CMV plus the relevant HLA were identified. CMV-specific TCR beta clonotypes restricted by HLA-C dominated the ex vivo response.

One entry per CDR3 protein results from TCRdb running MiXCR on the reads. The data hold under 250,000 distinct CDR3 sequences, with roughly an eighth observed a single time. The clonotype was recovered from a human donor in good health (CMV status not recorded). Some clones in this sample may be carry-over from other donors' samples. The sample comprised PBMCs. The rearrangement uses TRBV7-8 and TRBJ2-7, with TRBD1 identical over 9 bases. In nucleotides, the CDR3 is TGTGCCAGCGCCAGGGGGGGACAGGGCTACGAGCAGTACTTC. This codes for CASARGGQGYEQYF.